Below, one TCR beta chain is given with its context. Treatment given: around 19 received Ad26.COV2.S at low or high dose, single or two shots; roughly five received placebo; per-sample allocation not given. Sample collection was performed on day 63 after the first vaccine or placebo injection. This record comes from a study of Ad26.COV2.S vaccination and SARS-CoV-2 variants. The repertoire was sequenced with immunoSEQ multiplex PCR; TCRdb's copy has only in-frame clones and lacks some. The data show roughly 350,000 clones, with around 88% seen just once and about 10% held by the top ten. The CDR3 runs to 11 residues. The V end lost 0 bases, the J end lost 6 bases, and 3 bases lay between the germline ends. Germline loops: CDR1 SGHNT, CDR2 YYREEE (reference sequence).

The J gene is TRBJ1-2, the V gene TRBV5-4; the D is unclear. The receptor was derived from a person aged 18-65 years who received the Ad26.COV2.S COVID-19 vaccine or a placebo. The sequencing here drew on peripheral blood, taken in a trial of Ad26.COV2.S vaccine versus placebo. The CDR3 spells CASSLADGYTF. Written as DNA, the CDR3 is TGTGCCAGCAGCTTGGCGGATGGCTACACCTTC.